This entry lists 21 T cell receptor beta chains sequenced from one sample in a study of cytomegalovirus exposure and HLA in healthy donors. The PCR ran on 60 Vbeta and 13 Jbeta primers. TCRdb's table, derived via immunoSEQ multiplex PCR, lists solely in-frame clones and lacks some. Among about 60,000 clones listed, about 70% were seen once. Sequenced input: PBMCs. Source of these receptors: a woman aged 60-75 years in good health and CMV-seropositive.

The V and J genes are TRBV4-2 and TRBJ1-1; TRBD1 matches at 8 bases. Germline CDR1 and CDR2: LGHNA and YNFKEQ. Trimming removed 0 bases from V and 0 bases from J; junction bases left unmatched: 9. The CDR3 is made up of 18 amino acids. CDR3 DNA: TGTGCCAGCAGCCAAGATCGACAGGGGCCTTCCATGAACACTGAAGCTTTCTTT. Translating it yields CASSQDRQGPSMNTEAFF.

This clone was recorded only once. The CDR3 nucleotides read TGCGCCAGCAGTGAGACAGGGGGCGGTCAGCCCCAGCATTTT. It codes for CASSETGGGQPQHF. The V and J genes are TRBV10-2 and TRBJ1-5; 9 bases map to TRBD1. V shed 2 bases, J shed 6 bases, and the junction held 2 bases outside the gene matches. The germline gives CDR1 WSHSY, CDR2 SAAADI. The CDR3 length is 14 residues.

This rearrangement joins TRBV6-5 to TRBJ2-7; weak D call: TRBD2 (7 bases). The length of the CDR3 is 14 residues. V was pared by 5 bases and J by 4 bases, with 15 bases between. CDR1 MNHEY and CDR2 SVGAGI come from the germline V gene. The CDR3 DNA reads TGTGCCAGCAGTAGGGGGGGGGTCCCATACGAGCAGTACTTC. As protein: CASSRGGVPYEQYF.

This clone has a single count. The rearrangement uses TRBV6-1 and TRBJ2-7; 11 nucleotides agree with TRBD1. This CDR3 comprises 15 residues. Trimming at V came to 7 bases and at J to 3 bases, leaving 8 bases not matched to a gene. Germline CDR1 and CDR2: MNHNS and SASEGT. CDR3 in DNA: TGTGCCAGCACTCAGGATGGGACAGGGGGCTACGAGCAGTACTTC. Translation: CASTQDGTGGYEQYF.

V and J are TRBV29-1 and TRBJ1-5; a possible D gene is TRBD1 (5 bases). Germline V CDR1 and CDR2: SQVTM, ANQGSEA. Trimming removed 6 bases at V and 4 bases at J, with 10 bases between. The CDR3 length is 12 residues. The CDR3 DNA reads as TGCAGCGTCCGAGACAGTAATCAGCCCCAGCATTTT. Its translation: CSVRDSNQPQHF.

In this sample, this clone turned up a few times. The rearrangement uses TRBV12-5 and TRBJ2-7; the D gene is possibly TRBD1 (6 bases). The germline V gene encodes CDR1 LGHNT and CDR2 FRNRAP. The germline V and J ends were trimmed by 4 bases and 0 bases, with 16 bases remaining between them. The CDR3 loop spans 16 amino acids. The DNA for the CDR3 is TGTGCTAGTGGTTGGACGACAGGCGCTCCCTCCTACGAGCAGTACTTC. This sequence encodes CASGWTTGAPSYEQYF.

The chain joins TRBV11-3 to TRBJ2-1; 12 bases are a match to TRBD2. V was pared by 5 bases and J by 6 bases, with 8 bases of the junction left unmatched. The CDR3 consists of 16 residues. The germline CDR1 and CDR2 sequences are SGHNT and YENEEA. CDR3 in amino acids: CASSPWTSGEVNEQFF. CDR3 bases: TGTGCCAGCAGCCCCTGGACTAGCGGGGAGGTCAATGAGCAGTTCTTC. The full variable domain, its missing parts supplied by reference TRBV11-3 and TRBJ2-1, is EAGVVQSPRYKIIEKKQPVAFWCNPISGHNTLYWYLQNLGQGPELLIRYENEEAVDDSQLPKDRFSAERLKGVDSTLKIQPAELGDSAVYLCASSPWTSGEVNEQFFGPGTRLTVL.

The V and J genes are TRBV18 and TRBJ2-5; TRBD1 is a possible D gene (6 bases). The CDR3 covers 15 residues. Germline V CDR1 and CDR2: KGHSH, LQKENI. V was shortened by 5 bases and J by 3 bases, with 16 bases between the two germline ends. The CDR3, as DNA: TGTGCCAGCTCATTCACAGGGAAAAGGGAAGAGACCCAGTACTTC. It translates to CASSFTGKREETQYF.

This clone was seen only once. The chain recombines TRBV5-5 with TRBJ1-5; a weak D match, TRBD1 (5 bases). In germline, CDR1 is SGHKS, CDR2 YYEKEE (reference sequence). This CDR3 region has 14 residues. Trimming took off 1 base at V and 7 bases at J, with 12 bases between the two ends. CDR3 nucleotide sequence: TGTGCCAGCAGCTTGCTTCGGACACTACAGCCCCAGCATTTT. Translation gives CASSLLRTLQPQHF.

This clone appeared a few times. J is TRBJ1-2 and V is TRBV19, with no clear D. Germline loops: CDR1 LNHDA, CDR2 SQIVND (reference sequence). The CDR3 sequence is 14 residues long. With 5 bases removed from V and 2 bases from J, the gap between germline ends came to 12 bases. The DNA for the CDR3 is TGTGCCAGTAGTGTGCAGGCTTCAAACTATGGCTACACCTTC. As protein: CASSVQASNYGYTF.

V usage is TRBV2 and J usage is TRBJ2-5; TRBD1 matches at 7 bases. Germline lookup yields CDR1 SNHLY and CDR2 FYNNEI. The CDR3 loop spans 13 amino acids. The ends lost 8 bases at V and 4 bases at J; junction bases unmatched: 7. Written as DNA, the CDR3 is TGTGCCAGCTTCGACAGGGACCGAGAGACCCAGTACTTC. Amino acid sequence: CASFDRDRETQYF.

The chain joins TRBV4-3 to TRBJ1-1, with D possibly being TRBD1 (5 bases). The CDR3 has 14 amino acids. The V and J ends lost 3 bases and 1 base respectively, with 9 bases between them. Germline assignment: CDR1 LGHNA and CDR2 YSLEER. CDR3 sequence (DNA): TGCGCCAGCAGCCACGTCAGGGAGAACACTGAAGCTTTCTTT. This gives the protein CASSHVRENTEAFF.

This chain's CDR3 is CASSLLGAGGAFF. The CDR3, as DNA: TGCGCCAGCAGCTTATTAGGGGCCGGGGGAGCTTTCTTT. The gene calls are TRBV5-1 and TRBJ1-1; TRBD1 might be the D (5 bases). V dropped 2 bases and J dropped 10 bases, with 15 bases sitting between them. The CDR3 totals 13 residues. Germline values: CDR1 SGHRS, CDR2 YFSETQ.

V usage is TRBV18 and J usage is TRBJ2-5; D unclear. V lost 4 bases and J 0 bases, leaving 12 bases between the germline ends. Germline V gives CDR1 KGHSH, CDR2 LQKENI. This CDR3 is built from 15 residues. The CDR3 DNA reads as TGTGCCAGCTCACTCCTCAGTTACGACCAAGAGACCCAGTACTTC. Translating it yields CASSLLSYDQETQYF.

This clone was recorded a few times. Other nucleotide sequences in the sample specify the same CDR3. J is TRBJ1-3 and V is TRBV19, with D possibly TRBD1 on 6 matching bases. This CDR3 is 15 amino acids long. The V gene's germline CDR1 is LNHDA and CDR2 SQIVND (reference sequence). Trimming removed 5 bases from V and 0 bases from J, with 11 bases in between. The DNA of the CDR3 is TGTGCCAGTAGTCTGGGGGCCTACTCTGGAAACACCATATATTTT. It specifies CASSLGAYSGNTIYF. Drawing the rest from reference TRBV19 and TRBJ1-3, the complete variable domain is DGGITQSPKYLFRKEGQNVTLSCEQNLNHDAMYWYRQDPGQGLRLIYYSQIVNDFQKGDIAEGYSVSREKKESFPLTVTSAQKNPTAFYLCASSLGAYSGNTIYFGEGSWLTVV.

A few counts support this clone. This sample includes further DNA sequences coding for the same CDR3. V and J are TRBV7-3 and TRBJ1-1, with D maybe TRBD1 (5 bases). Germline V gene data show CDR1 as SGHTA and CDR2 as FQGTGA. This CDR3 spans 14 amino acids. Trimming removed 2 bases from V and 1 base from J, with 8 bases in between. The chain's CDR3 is CASSLHQGNTEAFF. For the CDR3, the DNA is TGTGCCAGCAGCTTACACCAGGGGAACACTGAAGCTTTCTTT. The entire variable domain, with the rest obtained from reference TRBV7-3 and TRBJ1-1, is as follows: GAGVSQTPSNKVTEKGKYVELRCDPISGHTALYWYRQSLGQGPEFLIYFQGTGAADDSGLPNDRFFAVRPEGSVSTLKIQRTERGDSAVYLCASSLHQGNTEAFFGQGTRLTVV.

CDR3 residues: CASRFGAGNTIYF. CDR3 DNA sequence: TGTGCCAGCCGCTTCGGGGCTGGAAACACCATATATTTT. J is TRBJ1-3 and V is TRBV2; no reliable D call. CDR1 is SNHLY and CDR2 is FYNNEI in the germline V gene. CDR3 length equals 13 residues. Trimming removed 8 bases from V and 2 bases from J, with 10 bases in between.

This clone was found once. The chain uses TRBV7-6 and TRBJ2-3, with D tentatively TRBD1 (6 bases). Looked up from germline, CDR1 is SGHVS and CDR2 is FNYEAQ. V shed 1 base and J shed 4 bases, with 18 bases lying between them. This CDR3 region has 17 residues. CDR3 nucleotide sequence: TGTGCCAGCAGCTTAGAGGGTCAAACAGGGATGCCAGATACGCAGTATTTT. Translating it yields CASSLEGQTGMPDTQYF.

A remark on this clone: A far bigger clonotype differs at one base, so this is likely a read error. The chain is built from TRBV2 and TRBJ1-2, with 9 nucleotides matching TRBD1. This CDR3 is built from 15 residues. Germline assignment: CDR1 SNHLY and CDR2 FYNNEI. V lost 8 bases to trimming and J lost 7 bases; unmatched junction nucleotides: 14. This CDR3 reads CASGETGGASRGYTF. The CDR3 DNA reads TGTGCCAGCGGGGAAACAGGGGGCGCCTCGCGTGGCTACACCTTC.

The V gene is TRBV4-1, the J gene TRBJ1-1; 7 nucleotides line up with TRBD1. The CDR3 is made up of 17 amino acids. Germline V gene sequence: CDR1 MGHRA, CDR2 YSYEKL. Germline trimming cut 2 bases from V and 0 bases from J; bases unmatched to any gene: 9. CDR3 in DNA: TGCGCCAGCAGCCAAAGATCGACAGGGACTCTGAACACTGAAGCTTTCTTT. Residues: CASSQRSTGTLNTEAFF.

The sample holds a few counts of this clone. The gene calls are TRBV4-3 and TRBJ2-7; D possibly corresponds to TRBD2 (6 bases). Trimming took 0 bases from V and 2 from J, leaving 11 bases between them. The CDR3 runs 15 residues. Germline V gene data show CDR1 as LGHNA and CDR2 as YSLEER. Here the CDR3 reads CASSQDGRGAYEQYF. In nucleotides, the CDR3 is TGCGCCAGCAGCCAAGACGGGCGGGGTGCCTACGAGCAGTACTTC.